A selection of T cell receptor beta chains follows, all from one sample in a study of cytomegalovirus exposure and HLA in healthy donors. The data were produced by immunoSEQ multiplex PCR, yet TCRdb's version contains in-frame clones alone and is incomplete. Here the sample spans 100,000 to 150,000 clones, around 77% being singletons. The sample taken for sequencing was PBMCs. These receptors were taken from a male donor in good health and CMV-seropositive. Both conserved end residues are part of each CDR3. A D gene is named only where the DNA matches it firmly. The size entry is marked missing in some rows and otherwise reads once, few, many or a size class.

>TRBJ2-7|NA|13|TRBV27|NA
CASSLSSLHEQYF
TGTGCCAGCAGTTTATCTAGCTTACACGAGCAGTACTTC
>TRBJ2-5|NA|16|TRBV27|TRBD2
CASSITSGLYQETQYF
TGTGCCAGCAGTATTACTAGCGGGCTATACCAAGAGACCCAGTACTTC
>TRBJ1-5|once|14|TRBV16|NA
CASSQDTTNQPQHF
TGTGCCAGCAGTCAGGACACGACCAATCAGCCCCAGCATTTT
>TRBJ1-1|NA|16|TRBV5-1|TRBD1
CASSLEPGGGNTEAFF
TGCGCCAGCAGCTTGGAACCAGGGGGTGGGAACACTGAAGCTTTCTTT
>TRBJ2-6|NA|15|TRBV28|NA
CASSSSSSGANVLTF
TGTGCCAGCAGTTCCTCGTCCTCTGGGGCCAACGTCCTGACTTTC
>TRBJ2-7|NA|15|TRBV7-2|NA
CASSLERGLGYEQYF
TGTGCCAGCAGCTTAGAAAGGGGTTTGGGCTACGAGCAGTACTTC
>TRBJ2-3|NA|12|TRBV2|NA
CASSEWADTQYF
TGTGCCAGCAGCGAATGGGCCGATACGCAGTATTTT
>TRBJ2-7|few|17|TRBV4-1|TRBD1
CASSQVFDWTGTYEQYF
TGCGCCAGCAGCCAAGTTTTTGACTGGACAGGGACCTACGAGCAGTACTTC
>TRBJ1-1|NA|14|TRBV19|NA
CASILLGAGTEAFF
TGTGCCAGTATTCTTCTAGGGGCGGGGACTGAAGCTTTCTTT
>TRBJ2-5|NA|15|TRBV6-1|NA
CATFGRNRGQETQYF
TGTGCCACCTTTGGGAGGAACAGGGGCCAAGAGACCCAGTACTTC
>TRBJ2-7|few|13|TRBV5-4|TRBD2
CASSSWSGDEQYF
TGTGCCAGCAGCTCATGGAGCGGGGACGAGCAGTACTTC
>TRBJ2-2|NA|15|TRBV6-6|NA
CASSSRQVNTGELFF
TGTGCCAGCAGTTCTCGACAGGTGAACACCGGGGAGCTGTTTTTT
>TRBJ1-6|NA|14|TRBV11-2|NA
CASSSGRGASPLHF
TGTGCCAGCAGCTCGGGACGGGGGGCTTCACCCCTCCACTTT
>TRBJ2-3|NA|16|TRBV7-3|TRBD1
CASSSGRDRGTDTQYF
TGTGCCAGCAGCTCCGGTCGGGACAGGGGCACAGATACGCAGTATTTT
>TRBJ2-2|NA|16|TRBV7-9|TRBD1
CASSQGTGGATGELFF
TGTGCCAGCAGCCAGGGGACAGGGGGTGCCACCGGGGAGCTGTTTTTT
>TRBJ2-7|NA|11|TRBV9|NA
CASSVGAEQYF
TGTGCCAGCAGCGTAGGGGCGGAGCAGTACTTC
>TRBJ2-3|once|15|TRBV6-1|TRBD2
CASSEGLAGADTQYF
TGTGCCAGCAGTGAGGGACTAGCGGGGGCAGATACGCAGTATTTT
>TRBJ1-2|few|13|TRBV6-5|NA
CASSPDRNYGYTF
TGTGCCAGCAGCCCCGACAGGAACTATGGCTACACCTTC
>TRBJ2-2|NA|17|TRBV5-6|TRBD2
CASSLIGTSGYTGELFF
TGTGCCAGCAGCTTGATCGGGACTAGCGGGTATACCGGGGAGCTGTTTTTT
>TRBJ2-7|NA|13|TRBV6-1|TRBD1
CASRRGQSYEQYF
TGTGCCAGCAGGAGGGGACAGTCCTACGAGCAGTACTTC
>TRBJ2-7|NA|14|TRBV5-1|NA
CASSIGQSPGEQYF
TGCGCCAGCAGCATAGGACAGTCGCCTGGCGAGCAGTACTTC
>TRBJ2-5|NA|17|TRBV29-1|TRBD2
CSVEGLAGEPYQETQYF
TGCAGCGTTGAAGGTCTAGCGGGGGAGCCGTACCAAGAGACCCAGTACTTC
>TRBJ2-1|once|15|TRBV6-5|TRBD2
CASSPGLAGYNEQFF
TGTGCCAGCAGTCCCGGACTAGCGGGCTACAATGAGCAGTTCTTC
>TRBJ1-4|NA|15|TRBV28|NA
CASSGLPSVSEKLFF
TGTGCCAGCAGTGGACTCCCATCCGTATCTGAAAAACTGTTTTTT
>TRBJ2-3|once|14|TRBV28|NA
CASSPLAGGDTQYF
TGTGCCAGCAGCCCACTAGCAGGGGGAGATACGCAGTATTTT
>TRBJ2-3|NA|14|TRBV11-2|NA
CASSLRQSTDTQYF
TGTGCCAGCAGCTTGCGACAGAGCACAGATACGCAGTATTTT
>TRBJ1-2|NA|14|TRBV5-6|TRBD1
CASSQRDRYYGYTF
TGTGCCAGCAGCCAACGGGACAGGTACTATGGCTACACCTTC
>TRBJ1-3|few|15|TRBV10-1|TRBD1
CASSESGGSGNTIYF
TGCGCCAGCAGTGAATCAGGGGGTTCTGGAAACACCATATATTTT
>TRBJ2-1|few|12|TRBV27|TRBD2
CASRLAGNEQFF
TGTGCCAGCAGGCTAGCGGGGAATGAGCAGTTCTTC
>TRBJ2-5|NA|14|TRBV7-9|NA
CASSPRGYEETQYF
TGTGCCAGCAGCCCCAGGGGTTATGAAGAGACCCAGTACTTC
>TRBJ2-3|NA|16|TRBV5-1|TRBD2
CASSLPQLADTDTQYF
TGCGCCAGCAGCTTGCCCCAACTAGCGGACACAGATACGCAGTATTTT
>TRBJ1-2|NA|15|TRBV6-4|NA
CASYFKTSANYGYTF
TGTGCCAGCTACTTTAAAACTTCTGCCAACTATGGCTACACCTTC
>TRBJ1-5|NA|14|TRBV7-9|TRBD1
CASSFTGGGQPQHF
TGTGCCAGCAGCTTCACAGGGGGAGGTCAGCCCCAGCATTTT
>TRBJ2-6|NA|17|TRBV5-1|TRBD1
CASSLDPTGSGANGLTF
TGCGCCAGCAGCTTGGACCCGACAGGGTCTGGGGCCAACGGCCTGACTTTC
>TRBJ2-7|NA|14|TRBV9|NA
CASSVGLVNYEQYF
TGTGCCAGCAGCGTAGGACTAGTAAACTACGAGCAGTACTTC
>TRBJ2-2|NA|17|TRBV6-1|TRBD1
CASSEAGGQGITGELFF
TGTGCCAGCAGTGAAGCGGGTGGACAGGGAATCACCGGGGAGCTGTTTTTT
>TRBJ2-7|NA|14|TRBV5-4|NA
CASSLGTRGYEQYF
TGTGCCAGCAGCCTGGGGACGCGGGGATACGAGCAGTACTTC
>TRBJ2-5|NA|16|TRBV6-5|NA
CASSSRLGGRGETQYF
TGTGCCAGCAGTTCCCGACTTGGAGGGAGGGGGGAGACCCAGTACTTC
>TRBJ2-7|NA|15|TRBV12-2|NA
CASRTLDRGPYEQYF
TGTGCAAGTCGCACCCTGGACAGGGGGCCCTACGAGCAGTACTTC
>TRBJ1-1|once|14|TRBV14|TRBD1
CASSPLMGQGEAFF
TGTGCCAGCAGCCCATTAATGGGACAGGGTGAAGCTTTCTTT